Below, one TCR beta chain is given with its context. This record belongs to a study of blood T cell repertoires in COVID-19. This CDR3 contains 12 residues. Germline V gene data show CDR1 as SGHAT and CDR2 as FQNNGV. Trimming removed 3 bases from V and 7 bases from J, with 9 bases in between. Per the original data handling: Nucleated cell number was recorded as an estimate derived from reference gene primer amplification. Generated by immunoSEQ multiplex PCR, the TCRdb table keeps only in-frame clones and is missing some. The V and J calls and clone size come from that table; D and trimming were worked out from the DNA. The sample comprises approximately 89,000 clones, approximately 75% of which are singletons, and around 13% rests with the top ten.

This chain uses TRBV11-2 with TRBJ1-2, with a weak D call TRBD1 (5 bases). This receptor was obtained from a human donor in a cohort sampled during active COVID-19. Input material: peripheral blood. CDR3 in amino acids: CASSFRASGYTF. Written as DNA, the CDR3 is TGTGCCAGCAGCTTCAGGGCCTCTGGCTACACCTTC.